This T cell receptor beta chain was recovered during a study of shared clonotypes between healthy human individuals. Study-wide results and caveats: Researchers found naive subsets generally carried larger estimated richness than memory subsets.

CDR3 length: 14 amino acids. In germline, CDR1 is SGHNT, CDR2 YYREEE (reference sequence). V was trimmed by 0 bases and J by 4 bases, leaving 10 bases between them. An assay was performed, and its level was deep. TCRdb's table, derived via immunoSEQ multiplex PCR, lists solely in-frame clones and lacks some. The table shows over 2 million clones, with just under 95% occurring only once. On this clone itself: What it binds is not known.

The chain uses TRBV5-4 and TRBJ1-2; a possible D gene is TRBD1 (5 bases). The sequencing input was naive CD4+ T cells from PBMCs. Subset denoted: CD45RA+ positively selected. The sequence derives from a man younger than 35 in good health. Some clones in this sample may be carry-over from other donors' samples. CDR3 DNA sequence: TGTGCCAGCAGCTTGGCCAGGGAGGTCTATGGCTACACCTTC. Amino acid sequence: CASSLAREVYGYTF.